The rows below give T cell receptor beta chains drawn from one sample of a study of neurological immune-mediated disorders. Each CDR3 protein is one row after TCRdb ran MiXCR on the 5' RACE reads. This sample yields tens of thousands of distinct CDR3 sequences, of which 4% to 5.5% are seen a single time; 5.7% belongs to the top ten. The sample comprised PBMCs. The receptors come from a woman aged 60-70 years with multiple sclerosis. CDR3s include the opening cysteine and the closing phenylalanine or tryptophan. The D gene is left open where the match is weak. Rows may omit the clone size; those that give it use once, few, many or a size class.

v_call	j_call	clone_size	d_call	cdr3_aa	cdr3_nt
TRBV4-1	TRBJ2-7	many	TRBD1	CASSQRTGGREQYF	TGCGCCAGCAGCCAACGGACAGGGGGCAGGGAGCAGTACTTC
TRBV10-3	TRBJ2-1	many	NA	CAISESSGDNEQFF	TGTGCCATCAGTGAGTCTAGCGGTGACAATGAGCAGTTCTTC
TRBV9	TRBJ2-3	NA	TRBD1	CASSVAWDRGVDTQYF	TGTGCCAGCAGCGTAGCTTGGGACAGGGGGGTAGATACGCAGTATTTT
TRBV15	TRBJ2-5	many	NA	CATSRDVRETQYF	TGTGCCACCAGCAGAGATGTTCGGGAGACCCAGTACTTC
TRBV6-2/TRBV6-3	TRBJ2-4	few	NA	CASSLSRRDIQYF	TGTGCCAGCAGTTTATCGCGGCGGGACATTCAGTACTTC
TRBV20-1	TRBJ2-1	many	TRBD1	CSARKQGAEGEQFF	TGCAGTGCTAGAAAACAGGGGGCGGAGGGTGAGCAGTTCTTC
TRBV29-1	TRBJ2-3	many	TRBD1	CSVGGQGGTDTQYF	TGCAGCGTGGGGGGACAGGGCGGCACAGATACGCAGTATTTT
TRBV20-1	TRBJ1-2	many	NA	CSARDQGSQYGYTF	TGCAGTGCTAGAGATCAAGGGTCACAGTATGGCTACACCTTC
TRBV7-8	TRBJ1-1	many	NA	CVAGQSRMNTEAFF	TGTGTCGCCGGACAGTCTAGGATGAACACTGAAGCTTTCTTT
TRBV4-1	TRBJ1-6	few	TRBD1	CASSQGTGGSSPLNF	TGCGCCAGCAGCCAAGGGACAGGGGGTTCTTCACCCCTCAACTTT
TRBV7-7	TRBJ2-7	many	TRBD1	CASSLMGTESYEQYF	TGTGCTAGCAGCTTAATGGGGACAGAGAGCTACGAGCAGTACTTC
TRBV5-5	TRBJ2-5	few	NA	CASSLDGQETQYF	TGTGCCAGCAGCTTAGACGGGCAAGAGACCCAGTACTTC
TRBV6-2/TRBV6-3	TRBJ2-5	many	NA	CASSPLAETQYF	TGTGCCAGCAGCCCCTTGGCGGAGACCCAGTACTTC
TRBV3-1	TRBJ2-1	many	NA	CASSEDHRYEQFF	TGTGCCAGCAGTGAGGACCACCGATATGAGCAGTTCTTC
TRBV24-1	TRBJ1-2	many	TRBD1	CATSDLSTGEGGYTF	TGTGCCACCAGTGATTTAAGCACAGGGGAGGGCGGCTACACCTTC
TRBV20-1	TRBJ2-7	few	NA	CSAREEGRGYEQYF	TGCAGTGCTAGAGAGGAAGGACGAGGATACGAGCAGTACTTC
TRBV5-1	TRBJ2-2	many	NA	CASRESNTGELFF	TGCGCCAGCAGGGAATCGAACACCGGGGAGCTGTTTTTT